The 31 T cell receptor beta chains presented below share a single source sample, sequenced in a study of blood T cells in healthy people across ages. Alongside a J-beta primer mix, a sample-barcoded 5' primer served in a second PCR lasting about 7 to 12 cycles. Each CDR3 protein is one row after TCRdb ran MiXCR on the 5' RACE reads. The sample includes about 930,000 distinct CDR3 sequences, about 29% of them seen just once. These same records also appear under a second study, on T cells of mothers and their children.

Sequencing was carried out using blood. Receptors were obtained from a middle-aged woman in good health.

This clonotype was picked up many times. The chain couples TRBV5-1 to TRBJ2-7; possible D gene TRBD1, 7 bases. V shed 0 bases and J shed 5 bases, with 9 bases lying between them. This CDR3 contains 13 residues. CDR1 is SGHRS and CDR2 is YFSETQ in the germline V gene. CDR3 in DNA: TGCGCCAGCAGCTTGGGCAGGGGGGACGAGCAGTACTTC. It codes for CASSLGRGDEQYF.

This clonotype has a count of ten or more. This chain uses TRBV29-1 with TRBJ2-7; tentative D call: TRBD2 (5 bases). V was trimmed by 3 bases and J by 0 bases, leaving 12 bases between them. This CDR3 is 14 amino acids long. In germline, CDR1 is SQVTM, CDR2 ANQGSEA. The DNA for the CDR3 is TGCAGCGTTGACGGGGTCCCCAGCTCCTACGAGCAGTACTTC. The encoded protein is CSVDGVPSSYEQYF.

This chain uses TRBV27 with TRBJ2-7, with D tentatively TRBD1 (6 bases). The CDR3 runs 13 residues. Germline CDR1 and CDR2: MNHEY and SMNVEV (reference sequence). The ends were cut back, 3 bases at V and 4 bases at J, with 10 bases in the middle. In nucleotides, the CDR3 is TGTGCCAGCAGTTTTCAGGGGCGATACGAGCAGTACTTC. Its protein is CASSFQGRYEQYF.

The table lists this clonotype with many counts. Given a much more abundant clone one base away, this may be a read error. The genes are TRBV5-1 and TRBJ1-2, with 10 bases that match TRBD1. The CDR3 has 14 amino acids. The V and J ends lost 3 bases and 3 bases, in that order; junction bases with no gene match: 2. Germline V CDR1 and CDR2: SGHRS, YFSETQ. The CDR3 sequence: CASSSGTGDYGYTF. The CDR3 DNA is TGCGCCAGCAGCTCCGGGACAGGGGACTATGGCTACACCTTC.

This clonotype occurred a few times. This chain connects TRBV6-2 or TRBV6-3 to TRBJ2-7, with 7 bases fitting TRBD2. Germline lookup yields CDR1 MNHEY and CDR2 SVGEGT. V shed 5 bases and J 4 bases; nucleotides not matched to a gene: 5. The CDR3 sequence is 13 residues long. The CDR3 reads CASSRREAYEQYF. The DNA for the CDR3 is TGTGCCAGCAGTCGCCGGGAGGCTTACGAGCAGTACTTC.

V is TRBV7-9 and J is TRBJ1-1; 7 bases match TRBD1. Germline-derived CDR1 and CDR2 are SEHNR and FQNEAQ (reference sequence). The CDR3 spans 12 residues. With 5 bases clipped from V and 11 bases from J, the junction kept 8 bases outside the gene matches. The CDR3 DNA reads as TGTGCCAGCAGCAGAGACAGGGTTGTCGCTTTCTTT. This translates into CASSRDRVVAFF. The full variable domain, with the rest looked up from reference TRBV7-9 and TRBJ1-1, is DTGVSQNPRHKITKRGQNVTFRCDPISEHNRLYWYRQTLGQGPEFLTYFQNEAQLEKSRLLSDRFSAERPKGSFSTLEIQRTEQGDSAMYLCASSRDRVVAFFGQGTRLTVV.

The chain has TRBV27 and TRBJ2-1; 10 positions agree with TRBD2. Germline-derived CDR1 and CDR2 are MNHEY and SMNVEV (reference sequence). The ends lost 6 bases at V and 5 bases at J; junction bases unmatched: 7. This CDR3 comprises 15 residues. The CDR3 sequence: CASRSSGGAHNEQFF. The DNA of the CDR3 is TGTGCCAGCAGATCGAGCGGGGGGGCTCACAATGAGCAGTTCTTC.

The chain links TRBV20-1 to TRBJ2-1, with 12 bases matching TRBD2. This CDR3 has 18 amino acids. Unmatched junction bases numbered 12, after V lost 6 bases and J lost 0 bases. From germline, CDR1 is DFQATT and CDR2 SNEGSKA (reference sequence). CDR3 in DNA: TGCAGTGCCAACCGACTAGCGGGGGCCTCAAGCTCCTACAATGAGCAGTTCTTC. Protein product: CSANRLAGASSSYNEQFF.

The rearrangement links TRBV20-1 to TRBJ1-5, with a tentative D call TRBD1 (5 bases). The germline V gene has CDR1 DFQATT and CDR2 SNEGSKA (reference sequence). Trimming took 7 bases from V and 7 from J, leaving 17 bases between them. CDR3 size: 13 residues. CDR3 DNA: TGCAGTGTCCCACCGGAGGGGAACCAGCCCCAGCATTTT. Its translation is CSVPPEGNQPQHF.

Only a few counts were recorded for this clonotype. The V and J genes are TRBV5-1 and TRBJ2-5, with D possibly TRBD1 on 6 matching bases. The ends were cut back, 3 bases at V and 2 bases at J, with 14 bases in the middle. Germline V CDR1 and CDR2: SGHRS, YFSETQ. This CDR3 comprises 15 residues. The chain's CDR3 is CASSYSSGAQETQYF. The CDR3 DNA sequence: TGCGCCAGCAGCTATTCCTCAGGGGCTCAAGAGACCCAGTACTTC.

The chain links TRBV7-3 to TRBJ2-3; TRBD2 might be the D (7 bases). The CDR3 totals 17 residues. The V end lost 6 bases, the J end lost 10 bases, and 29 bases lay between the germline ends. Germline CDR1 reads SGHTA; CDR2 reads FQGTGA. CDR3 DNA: TGTGCCAGCAGTAACAACCCCATTAGAGGGGGGGGCGGTGCGCAGTATTTT. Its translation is CASSNNPIRGGGGAQYF.

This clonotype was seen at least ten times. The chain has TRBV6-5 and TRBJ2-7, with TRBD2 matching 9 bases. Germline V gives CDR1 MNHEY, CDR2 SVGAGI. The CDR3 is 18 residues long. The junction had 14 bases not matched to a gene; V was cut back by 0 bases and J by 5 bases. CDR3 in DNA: TGTGCCAGCAGTTACTCGAAGGGATCGGGGACTAGCACCAACGAGCAGTACTTC. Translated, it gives CASSYSKGSGTSTNEQYF.

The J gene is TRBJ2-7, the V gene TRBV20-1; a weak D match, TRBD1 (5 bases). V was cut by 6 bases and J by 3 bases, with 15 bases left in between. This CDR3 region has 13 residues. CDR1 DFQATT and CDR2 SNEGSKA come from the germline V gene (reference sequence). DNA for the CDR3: TGCAGTGCCGATTCAGACAGCTTCTACGAGCAGTACTTC. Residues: CSADSDSFYEQYF.

CDR3 in DNA: TGCGCCAGCAGCCCCGGGACAGCTGTGCCCGGGGAGCTGTTTTTT. It encodes CASSPGTAVPGELFF. The V call is TRBV5-1, the J call TRBJ2-2; 7 bases are shared with TRBD1. The CDR3 contains 15 residues. V shed 4 bases, J shed 6 bases, and the junction held 9 bases outside the gene matches. The germline V gene encodes CDR1 SGHRS and CDR2 YFSETQ.

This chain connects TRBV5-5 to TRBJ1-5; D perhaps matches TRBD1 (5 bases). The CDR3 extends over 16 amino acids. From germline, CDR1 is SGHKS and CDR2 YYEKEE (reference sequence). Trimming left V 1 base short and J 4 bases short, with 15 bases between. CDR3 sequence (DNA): TGTGCCAGCAGCTTGAATCCAGGGAGGGGAAATCAGCCCCAGCATTTT. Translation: CASSLNPGRGNQPQHF.

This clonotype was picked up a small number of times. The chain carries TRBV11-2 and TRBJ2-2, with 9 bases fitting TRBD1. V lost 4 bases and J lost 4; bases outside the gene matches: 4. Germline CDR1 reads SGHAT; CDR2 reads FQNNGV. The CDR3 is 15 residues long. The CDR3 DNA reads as TGTGCCAGCAGCTCAATACAGGGGGCCACCGGGGAGCTGTTTTTT. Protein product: CASSSIQGATGELFF.

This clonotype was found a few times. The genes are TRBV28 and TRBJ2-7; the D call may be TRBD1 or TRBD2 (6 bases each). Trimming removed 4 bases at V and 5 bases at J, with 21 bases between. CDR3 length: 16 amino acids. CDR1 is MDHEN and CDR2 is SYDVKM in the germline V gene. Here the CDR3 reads CASSSTGGRVKNEQYF. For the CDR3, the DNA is TGTGCCAGCAGTTCTACCGGGGGCAGGGTGAAAAACGAGCAGTACTTC.

The CDR3 is CSARDQGGGTDNEQFF. The CDR3 nucleotides are TGCAGTGCTAGAGATCAAGGGGGGGGTACGGACAATGAGCAGTTCTTC. This chain uses TRBV20-1 with TRBJ2-1, with a weak D call TRBD2 (7 bases). The CDR3 is made up of 16 amino acids. Germline assignment: CDR1 DFQATT and CDR2 SNEGSKA (reference sequence). Trimming took 0 bases from V and 5 from J, leaving 17 bases between them.

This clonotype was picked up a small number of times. Here the CDR3 DNA reads TGTGCCAGCAGCGCTTTCGGACTAGAGGTTGGTGAGCAGTTCTTC. Its translation: CASSAFGLEVGEQFF. The chain carries TRBV9 and TRBJ2-1; TRBD2 matches at 7 bases. Germline values: CDR1 SGDLS, CDR2 YYNGEE. J gave up 9 bases and V 3 bases, and 12 bases lay outside the gene matches. This CDR3 region has 15 residues.

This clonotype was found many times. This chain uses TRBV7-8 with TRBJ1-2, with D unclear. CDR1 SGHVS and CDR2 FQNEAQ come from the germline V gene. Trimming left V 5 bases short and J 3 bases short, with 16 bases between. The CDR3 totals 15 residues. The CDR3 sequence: CASSALGGSYYGYTF. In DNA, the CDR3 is TGTGCCAGCAGCGCCTTGGGAGGGTCCTACTATGGCTACACCTTC.

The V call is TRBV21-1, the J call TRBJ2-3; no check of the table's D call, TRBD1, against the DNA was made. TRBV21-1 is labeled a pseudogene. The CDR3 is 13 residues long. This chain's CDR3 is CASSVTGSDTQYF. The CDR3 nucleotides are TGTGCCAGCAGCGTTACAGGTTCAGATACGCAGTATTTT.

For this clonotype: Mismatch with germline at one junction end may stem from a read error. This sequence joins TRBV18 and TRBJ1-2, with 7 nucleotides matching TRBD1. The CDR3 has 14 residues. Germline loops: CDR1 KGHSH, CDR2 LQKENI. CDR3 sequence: CASSPQGASYGHTF. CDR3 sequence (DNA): TGTGCCAGCTCACCACAGGGGGCAAGCTATGGCCACACCTTC.

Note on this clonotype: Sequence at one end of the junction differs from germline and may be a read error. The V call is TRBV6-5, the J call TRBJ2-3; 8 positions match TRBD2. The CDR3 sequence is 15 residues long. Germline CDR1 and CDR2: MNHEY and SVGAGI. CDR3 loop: CASSYSGGQADTRYF. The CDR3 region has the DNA TGTGCCAGCAGTTATTCGGGGGGGCAGGCAGATACGCGGTATTTT.

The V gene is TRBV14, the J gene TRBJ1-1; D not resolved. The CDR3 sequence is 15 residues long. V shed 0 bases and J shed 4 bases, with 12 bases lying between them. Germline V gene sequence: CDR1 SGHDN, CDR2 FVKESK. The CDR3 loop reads CASSQDSRFSTEAFF. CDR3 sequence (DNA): TGTGCCAGCAGCCAAGACAGTCGGTTCAGCACTGAAGCTTTCTTT.

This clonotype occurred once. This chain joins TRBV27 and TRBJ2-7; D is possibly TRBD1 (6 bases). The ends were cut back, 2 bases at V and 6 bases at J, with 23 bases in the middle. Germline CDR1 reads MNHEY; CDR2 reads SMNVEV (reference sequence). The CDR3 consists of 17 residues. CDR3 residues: CASSLTGQGIIGTEQYF. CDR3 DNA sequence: TGTGCCAGCAGTTTAACAGGGCAGGGTATTATCGGCACCGAGCAGTACTTC.

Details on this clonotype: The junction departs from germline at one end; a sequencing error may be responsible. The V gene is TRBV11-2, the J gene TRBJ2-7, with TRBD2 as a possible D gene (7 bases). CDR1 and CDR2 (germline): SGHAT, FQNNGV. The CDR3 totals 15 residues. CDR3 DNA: TGTGCCAGCAGCTTTTGGGGGGGCCTCTCCTACGAGCGGTACTTC. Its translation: CASSFWGGLSYERYF.

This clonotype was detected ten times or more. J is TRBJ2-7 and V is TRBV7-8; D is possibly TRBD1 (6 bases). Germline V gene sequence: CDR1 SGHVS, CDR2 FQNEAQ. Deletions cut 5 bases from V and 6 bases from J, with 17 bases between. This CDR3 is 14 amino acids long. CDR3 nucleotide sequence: TGTGCCAGCAGCATAGGGAACAGGGCGCGCGAGCAGTACTTC. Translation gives CASSIGNRAREQYF.

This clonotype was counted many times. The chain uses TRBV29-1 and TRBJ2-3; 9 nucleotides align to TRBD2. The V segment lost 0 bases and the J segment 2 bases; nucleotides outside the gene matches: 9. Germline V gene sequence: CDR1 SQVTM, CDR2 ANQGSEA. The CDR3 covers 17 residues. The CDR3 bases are TGCAGCGTTGAAGATCCCCAGAGCGGGGGGCACACAGATACGCAGTATTTT. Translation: CSVEDPQSGGHTDTQYF.

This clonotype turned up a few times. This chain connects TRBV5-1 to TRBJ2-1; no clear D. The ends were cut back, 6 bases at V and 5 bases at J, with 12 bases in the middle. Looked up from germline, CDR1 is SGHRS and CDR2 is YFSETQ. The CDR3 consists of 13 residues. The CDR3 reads CASTPSTDNEQFF. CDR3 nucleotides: TGCGCCAGCACCCCCTCGACGGACAATGAGCAGTTCTTC.

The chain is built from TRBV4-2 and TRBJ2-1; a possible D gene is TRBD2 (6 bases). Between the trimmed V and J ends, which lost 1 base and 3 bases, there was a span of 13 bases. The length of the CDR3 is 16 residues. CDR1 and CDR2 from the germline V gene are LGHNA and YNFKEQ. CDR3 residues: CASSQAQRASYNEQFF. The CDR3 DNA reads TGTGCCAGCAGCCAAGCACAGCGGGCAAGCTACAATGAGCAGTTCTTC.

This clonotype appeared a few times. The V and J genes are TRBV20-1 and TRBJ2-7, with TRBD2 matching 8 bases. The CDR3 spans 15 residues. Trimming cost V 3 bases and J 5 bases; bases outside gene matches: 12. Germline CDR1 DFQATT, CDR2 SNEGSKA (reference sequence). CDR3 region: CSASSSRGVGDEQYF. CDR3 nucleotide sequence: TGCAGTGCTAGCTCGTCGCGGGGGGTCGGGGACGAGCAGTACTTC.